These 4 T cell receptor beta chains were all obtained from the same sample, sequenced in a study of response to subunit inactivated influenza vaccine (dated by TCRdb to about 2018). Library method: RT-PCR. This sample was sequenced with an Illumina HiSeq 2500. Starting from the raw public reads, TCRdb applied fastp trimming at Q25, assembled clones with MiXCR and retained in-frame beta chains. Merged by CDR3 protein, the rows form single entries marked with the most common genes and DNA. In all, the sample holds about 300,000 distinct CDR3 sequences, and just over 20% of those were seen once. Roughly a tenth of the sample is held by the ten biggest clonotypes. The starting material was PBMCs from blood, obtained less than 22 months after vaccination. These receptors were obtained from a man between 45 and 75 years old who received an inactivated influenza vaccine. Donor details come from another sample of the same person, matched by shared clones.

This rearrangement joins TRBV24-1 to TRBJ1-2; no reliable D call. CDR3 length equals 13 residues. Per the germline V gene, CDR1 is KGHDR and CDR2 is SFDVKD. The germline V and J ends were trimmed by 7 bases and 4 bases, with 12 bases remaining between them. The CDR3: CATSFDAFYGYTF. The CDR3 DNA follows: TGTGCCACCAGCTTTGACGCCTTCTATGGCTACACCTTC.

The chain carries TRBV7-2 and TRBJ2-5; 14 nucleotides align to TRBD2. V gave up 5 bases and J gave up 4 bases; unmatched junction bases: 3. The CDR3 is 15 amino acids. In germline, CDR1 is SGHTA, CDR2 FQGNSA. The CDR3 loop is CASSPGTSGGETQYF. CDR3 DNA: TGTGCCAGCAGCCCTGGGACTAGCGGGGGAGAGACCCAGTACTTC.

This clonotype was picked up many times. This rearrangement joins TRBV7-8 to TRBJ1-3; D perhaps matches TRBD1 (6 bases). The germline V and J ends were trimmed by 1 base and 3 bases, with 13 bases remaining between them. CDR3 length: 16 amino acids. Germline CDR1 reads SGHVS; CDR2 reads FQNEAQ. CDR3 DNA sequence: TGTGCCAGCAGCTTAGTTCCGGGGGCGTATGGAAACACCATATATTTT. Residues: CASSLVPGAYGNTIYF.

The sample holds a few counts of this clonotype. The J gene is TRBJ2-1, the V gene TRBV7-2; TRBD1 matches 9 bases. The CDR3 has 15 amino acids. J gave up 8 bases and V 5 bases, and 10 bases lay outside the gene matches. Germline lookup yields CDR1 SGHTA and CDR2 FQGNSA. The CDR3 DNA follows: TGTGCCAGCAGCGAAGCGCAATGGACAGGGGATGAGCAGTTCTTC. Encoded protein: CASSEAQWTGDEQFF.